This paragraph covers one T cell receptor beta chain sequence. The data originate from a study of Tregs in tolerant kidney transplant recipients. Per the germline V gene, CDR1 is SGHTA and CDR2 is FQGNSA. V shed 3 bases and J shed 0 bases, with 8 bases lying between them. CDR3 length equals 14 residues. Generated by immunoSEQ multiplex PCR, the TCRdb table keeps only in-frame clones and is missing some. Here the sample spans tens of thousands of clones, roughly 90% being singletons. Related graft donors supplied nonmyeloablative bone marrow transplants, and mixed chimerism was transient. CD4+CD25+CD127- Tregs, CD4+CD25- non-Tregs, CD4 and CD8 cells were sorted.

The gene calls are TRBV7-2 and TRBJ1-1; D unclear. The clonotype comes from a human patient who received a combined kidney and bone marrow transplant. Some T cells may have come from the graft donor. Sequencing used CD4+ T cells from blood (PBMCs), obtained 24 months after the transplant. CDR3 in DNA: TGTGCCAGCAGCTTCATGGCGGTGAACACTGAAGCTTTCTTT. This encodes CASSFMAVNTEAFF.